Below, one TCR beta chain is given with its context. Which antigen it targets is not known. Base qualities are not recorded, but no much larger clone differs from it by a single base. The data belong to a study of cytomegalovirus exposure and HLA in healthy donors (dated by TCRdb to about 2017). Looking at the study overall: An earlier analysis of roughly 610 of the donors reported around 280 Gb of sequence data and around 120 million unique TCR beta sequences obtained from approximately 180 million T cells. An early release covering about 600 HLA-typed donors comprised roughly 300 gigabases of sequencing data and tens of millions of unique TCR sequences. Of the approximately 400 genotyped donors, around 81% fell in the genetic ancestry cluster associated with self-reported Caucasian donors. The study aimed to test whether cataloging public T cell receptors could reveal signatures of past pathogen exposure. The study used immunosequencing to profile the T cell repertoires of approximately 630 subjects and linked those repertoires to cytomegalovirus serostatus. In addition to the first cohort of approximately 650 subjects, a separate validation cohort of 120 different subjects was used. High-throughput TCR immunosequencing, statistical association of individual TCRs with disease status, and machine learning were combined to predict cytomegalovirus infection status. A later analysis re-analyzed previously published TCR beta repertoires from approximately 670 donors and added high-resolution HLA genotyping to study TCR occurrence patterns. Rather than using new phenotypic data, the later analysis identified candidate immune exposures from TCR beta sequences and from how often those sequences occurred across donors. In an earlier analysis of roughly 540 of the donors, high-throughput TCR beta sequencing was used to judge whether each TCR beta V gene segment behaved as functional or pseudogenic. Donor age, sex, ethnicity and CMV serostatus were compiled together with the repertoire data. Genome-wide SNP genotypes for about 60% of the roughly 670 donors were used in a later genetic analysis, which treated that subset as a discovery cohort. Every repertoire in the discovery cohort had been generated on one and the same sequencing platform. HLA typing covered class I and class II loci at four-digit resolution. Typing coverage varied by locus: about 629-630 donors for A, B, C, DRB1 and DQB1; roughly 510 for DQA1; more than 600 for DPA1; approximately 490 for DPB1. Several DR-DQ haplotypes were handled as single units for association and clustering because linkage in the cohort was strong. Among roughly 400 genotyped donors of the cohort, an average of approximately 200,000 unique TCR beta nucleotide sequences was sequenced per donor, of which about 19% were non-productive.

The cohort was made up of 500 to 800 healthy bone marrow donors. At the time of sampling, all cohort members were nominally healthy, though unrecorded immune exposures were likely present. The donor was CMV seropositive and was included in the group of 250 to 350 seropositive cohort members. Every donor gave a peripheral blood sample, and the peripheral blood mononuclear cells from that sample were used for TCR beta sequencing. The Qiagen DNeasy Blood Extraction Kit was used to extract genomic DNA from the blood cell samples. General conclusions and limits of the study: The sequencing pipeline was judged likely to have produced a cluster of highly shared sequence variants as a technical artifact. The classifier was reported to diagnose cytomegalovirus status with high specificity and sensitivity in both the original and validation cohorts. Presence/absence analyses assumed roughly uniform sequencing depth across donors, an assumption that may not hold. When HLA alleles, especially DR and DQ, strongly co-occurred, TCR associations were difficult to assign to individual alleles. According to a later analysis, TCR association rates differed among HLA loci, with DRB1 alleles showing the most associated TCRs and HLA-C alleles showing the fewest. A later genetic analysis reported fewer N-insertions in productive TCRs among donors in an Asian-associated ancestry cluster than the roughly 670-donor mean. It was suggested by the authors that the approach could potentially be generalized to other disease states and immunological phenotypes. Most TCR sequences were observed very rarely across donors, whereas some public TCRs were present in many individuals. A few of the identified cytomegalovirus-associated TCR beta chains were confirmed in vitro to be specific for cytomegalovirus antigens. Some IMGT-functional V segments, including TRBV6-2 and TRBV6-3, could not be distinguished by the 87-base-pair reads and were therefore excluded. A total of roughly 160 TCR beta chains were listed by the study as associated with cytomegalovirus. A further reported finding was that TCR beta sequences accurately predicted the HLA-A and HLA-B alleles for most subjects in the first cohort. Because HLA typing was missing for some donors at each locus, association tests included only the typed subset. Linkage disequilibrium might explain the correlated functional status among segregating V segments, but an unknown experimental factor could not be excluded. In a later genetic analysis, a missense DCLRE1C variant was associated with V-gene and J-gene trimming of TCR beta chains, and the association was replicated in an independent cohort. In a later analysis, several top co-occurrence clusters were reported to appear linked to parvovirus B19, influenza, CMV and Epstein-Barr virus. About 17 rarely observed V segments, including chromosome 9 orphons, were excluded from the earlier analysis of a few hundred of the donors because counts were too low. An earlier analysis of approximately 530 of the donors showed that most TCR beta V segments appeared in productive rearrangements either about 90% or about 30% of the time, which broadly matched IMGT annotations. According to a later analysis, most CMV-associated TCR beta chains appeared to be HLA-restricted, and the HLA associations seemed to be driven largely by CMV exposure. In a later analysis, HLA-associated TCR beta chains were found to be more clonally expanded and to have lower generation probabilities than equally common non-associated chains. In this cohort, only TCR beta chains were sequenced, and detectable features were limited by the absence of alpha or paired-chain data. Immune exposure information for the cohort was limited to CMV serostatus. In a later analysis, about 16,000 TCR beta sequences were associated with specific HLA alleles at a false discovery rate of 0.05.

Based on the germline V gene, the CDR1 and CDR2 sequences are SGHAT and FQNNGV. From the cysteine through the phenylalanine, the CDR3 covers 16 amino acids. Only the CDR3 DNA stays, 48 bases, in frame from base 1. The germline V end is reduced by 5 bases and the J end by 6 bases; junction bases left unmatched: 7. The library relied on the immunoSEQ multiplex PCR assay. For the multiplex PCR, a mixture combining 60 forward primers for TCR Vbeta segments and 13 reverse primers for TCR Jbeta segments was used. Amplification of the CDR3 region of rearranged TCR beta genes was performed with a multiplex PCR assay on genomic DNA. On the Illumina HiSeq System, the amplified TCR beta libraries were sequenced as 87-base-pair reads. The paper's processing steps were these. A later analysis tallied around 87 million unique TCR beta chains across the 666 repertoires, and about 12 million of those chains were shared by two or more donors. A nearest-neighbor algorithm error-corrected the raw reads and collapsed the reads into unique sequences, merging closely related sequences to remove PCR and sequencing errors. CDR3 sequences were aligned to IMGT reference sequences to assign V, D and J gene segments. Each retained sequence needed at least a six-nucleotide match to both a V gene segment and a J gene segment. Rearrangements were classified as productive when the CDR3 lacked stop codons and remained in frame with V and J, and all other rearrangements were classified as non-productive. CDR3 was defined by IMGT convention, running from the second conserved V-encoded cysteine to the conserved J-encoded phenylalanine. The earlier analysis of some 580 of the donors excluded any sequence lacking an unambiguous match to a single V gene segment. An earlier analysis of several hundred of the donors called V segments functional above 56.7% productive rearrangements and segregating when the between-donor standard deviation exceeded 5%. A statistical classification framework was built for diagnosing cytomegalovirus status from the catalog of TCR beta chain sequences. V and J gene assignment, in a later analysis, came from comparing TCR nucleotide sequences with IMGT/GENE-DB human TR gene sequences. In a later analysis, CDR3 sequences and most-parsimonious VDJ recombination scenarios were assigned using the TCRdist pipeline. A later analysis defined each TCR beta chain by its CDR3 amino acid sequence plus V-gene family, and excluded reads lacking a unique V-gene family. In a later analysis, approximately 640 highly shared, low-generation-probability nucleotide sequences were removed to address suspected cross-contamination and a sequencing artifact. A later analysis calculated a clonal expansion index for each public chain from normalized within-repertoire ranks of inferred template counts. A later analysis computed generation probabilities with a VDJ recombination model fitted to out-of-frame rearrangements, and checked the results against IGoR. A later analysis scored TCR-TCR, TCR-HLA and TCR-CMV co-occurrence with hypergeometric tests, applying a repertoire-size bias correction to TCR pairs. To estimate false discovery rates, a later analysis permuted the HLA or CMV assignments 20 times. In a later analysis, co-occurring TCRs were grouped using DBSCAN, and TCRdist sequence similarity was added for clustering within HLA-allele-positive subsets. Repertoires with fewer than 30,000 or more than 120,000 public chains were left out of co-occurrence clustering, as were four to six repertoires with anomalous nucleotide sharing. TCRdb re-hosts the immuneACCESS table, in-frame sequences only. Its copies lack some clones; in the studies checked, an unresolved V gene accounts for under half of them, and the cause for the rest is not known. The V and J calls and clone size are taken from that table; D and trimming were inferred from the DNA. The sample records over 200,000 clones, approximately 70% of which are singletons. The ten biggest clones cover about 2.8% of the sample.

Material for sequencing was PBMCs. The receptor's source is a middle-aged man in good health and CMV-seropositive. The chain is assembled from TRBV11-2 and TRBJ2-2, with 12 middle bases fitting TRBD1. CDR3 sequence: CASSQHRDRGPGELFF. The DNA sequence reads TGTGCCAGCAGCCAGCACCGGGACAGGGGGCCCGGGGAGCTGTTTTTT. Reference TRBV11-2 and TRBJ2-2 genes cover what lies past the CDR3, so the full variable domain is EAGVAQSPRYKIIEKRQSVAFWCNPISGHATLYWYQQILGQGPKLLIQFQNNGVVDDSQLPKDRFSAERLKGVDSTLKIQPAKLEDSAVYLCASSQHRDRGPGELFFGEGSRLTVL.